Listed below are T cell receptor beta chains from one sample, sequenced in a study of T cell repertoires in cytomegalovirus infection. Antigen specificity for these receptors is unknown. Each CDR3 protein gets one entry after TCRdb re-called the reads with MiXCR. The top ten clones hold 50% of a sample with tens of thousands of distinct CDR3 sequences, roughly a quarter of them seen once. This sample comprised CD8+ T cells from cultured PBMCs, obtained from culture after CMV antigen stimulation. Source of these receptors: a human donor in good health (CMV status not recorded). Some clones in this sample may be carry-over from other donors' samples. CDR3s leave out the opening cysteine and the closing phenylalanine or tryptophan.

TRBV29-1 SVEGASSYNEQF
TRBV4-2 ASSQGTGYYEQY
TRBV2 ASRGPLDTQY
TRBV7-8 ASSVRLETEAF
TRBV27 ASSLSGVGNQPQH
TRBV28 ASSLYPTGGLYEQY
TRBV6-1 AIQAGESTDTQY
TRBV7-8 ASSDRELTYEQY
TRBV27 ASSSLLGGRQETQY
TRBV7-2 ASSSRAGERAF
TRBV4-3 ASSQAQQGASTEAF
TRBV11-2 ASSKGLAGANYNEQF
TRBV10-3 AISDLDRAAYEQY
TRBV6-5 ASSYSAPGSGGIQETQY
TRBV4-2 ASSQAPPGGAGELF
TRBV4-3 ASSQGTGGIGGNTIY
TRBV19 ASSPRAGLTPYEQY
TRBV6-2/TRBV6-3 ASSPGQGFMNTEAF